This T cell receptor beta chain was sequenced during a study of Ad26.COV2.S vaccination and SARS-CoV-2 variants. Study details: Participants got Ad26.COV2.S intramuscularly, once or twice 56 days apart.

The germline V gene encodes CDR1 MDHEN and CDR2 SYDVKM. This CDR3 spans 15 amino acids. V lost 7 bases to trimming and J lost 0 bases, with 13 bases between them. On this clone: The antigen is undetermined.

Clones were sequenced by immunoSEQ multiplex PCR, and TCRdb holds only the in-frame ones, with some missing. The sample carries 440,000 or so clones, 90% recorded once. Study conclusions and caveats: Substantial response breadth was reportedly seen for spike-specific CD8+ and CD4+ T cells after vaccination.

The treatment here: some 19 received Ad26.COV2.S at low or high dose, single or two shots; 5 received placebo; per-sample allocation not given. The investigators took samples on day 63 after the first vaccine or placebo injection. The vaccine antigen was prefusion-stabilized Wuhan SARS-CoV-2 spike. The chain is built from TRBV28 and TRBJ2-4, with D possibly matching TRBD2 (5 bases). The material was peripheral blood, obtained in a trial of Ad26.COV2.S vaccine versus placebo. This clonotype was obtained from a person aged 18-65 years who received the Ad26.COV2.S COVID-19 vaccine or a placebo. The CDR3 bases are TGTGCCAGCACCCCCACGGGGTTAGCCAAAAACATTCAGTACTTC. As protein: CASTPTGLAKNIQYF.